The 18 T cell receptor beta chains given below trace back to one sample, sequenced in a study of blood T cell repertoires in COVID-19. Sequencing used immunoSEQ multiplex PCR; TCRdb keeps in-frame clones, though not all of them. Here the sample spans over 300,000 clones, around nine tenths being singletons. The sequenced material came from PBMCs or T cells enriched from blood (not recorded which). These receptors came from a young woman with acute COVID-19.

The CDR3 protein is CSVAPRQRKGQETQYF. The CDR3, as DNA: TGCAGCGTGGCCCCGCGACAGAGAAAAGGGCAAGAGACCCAGTACTTC. The gene calls are TRBV29-1 and TRBJ2-5, with D possibly TRBD1 on 5 matching bases. The V and J ends lost 6 bases and 2 bases respectively, with 22 bases between them. Germline CDR1 reads SQVTM; CDR2 reads ANQGSEA. The CDR3 sequence is 16 residues long.

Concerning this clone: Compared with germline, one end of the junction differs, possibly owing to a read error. The CDR3 bases are TGTGCCAGCAGTTTGAAGGGACTGTCAAGTCTTTTT. This translates into CASSLKGLSSLF. V and J are TRBV6-2 or TRBV6-3 and TRBJ2-3; tentative D call: TRBD2 (6 bases). This CDR3 comprises 12 residues. Germline-derived CDR1 and CDR2 are MNHEY and SVGEGT.

CDR3 sequence: CSFRQYNEQFF. In nucleotides, the CDR3 is TGCAGCTTTCGACAGTACAATGAGCAGTTCTTC. The J gene is TRBJ2-1, the V gene TRBV29-1; maybe TRBD1 (5 bases). V gave up 8 bases and J gave up 4 bases, with 9 bases separating them. The germline V gene encodes CDR1 SQVTM and CDR2 ANQGSEA. This CDR3 region has 11 residues.

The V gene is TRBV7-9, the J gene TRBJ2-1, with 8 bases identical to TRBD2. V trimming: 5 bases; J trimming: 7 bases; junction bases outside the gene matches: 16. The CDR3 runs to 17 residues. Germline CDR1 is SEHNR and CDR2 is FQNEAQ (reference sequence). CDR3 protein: CASSLREGRGGGNEQFF. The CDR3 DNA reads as TGTGCCAGCAGCCTCCGAGAGGGACGGGGGGGCGGAAATGAGCAGTTCTTC.

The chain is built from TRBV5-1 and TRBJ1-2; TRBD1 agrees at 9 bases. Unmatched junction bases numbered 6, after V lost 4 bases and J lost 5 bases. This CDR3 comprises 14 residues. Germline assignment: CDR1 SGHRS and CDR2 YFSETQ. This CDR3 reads CASSGGQGEYGYTF. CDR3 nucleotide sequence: TGCGCCAGCAGCGGGGGACAGGGAGAATATGGCTACACCTTC. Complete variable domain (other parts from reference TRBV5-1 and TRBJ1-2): KAGVTQTPRYLIKTRGQQVTLSCSPISGHRSVSWYQQTPGQGLQFLFEYFSETQRNKGNFPGRFSGRQFSNSRSEMNVSTLELGDSALYLCASSGGQGEYGYTFGSGTRLTVV.

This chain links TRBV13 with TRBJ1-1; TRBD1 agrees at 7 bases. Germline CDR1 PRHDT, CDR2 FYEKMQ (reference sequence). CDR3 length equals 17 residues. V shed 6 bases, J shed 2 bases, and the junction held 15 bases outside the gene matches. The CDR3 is CASSRRWGRGLNTEAFF. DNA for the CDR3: TGTGCCAGCAGTCGGAGATGGGGAAGGGGGCTAAACACTGAAGCTTTCTTT.

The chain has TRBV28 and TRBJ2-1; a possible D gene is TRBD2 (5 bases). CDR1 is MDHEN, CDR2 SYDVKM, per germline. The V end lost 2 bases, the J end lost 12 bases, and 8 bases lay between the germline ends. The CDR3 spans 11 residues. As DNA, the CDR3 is TGTGCCAGCAGTTTAACTAGAAGGCAGTTCTTC. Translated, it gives CASSLTRRQFF.

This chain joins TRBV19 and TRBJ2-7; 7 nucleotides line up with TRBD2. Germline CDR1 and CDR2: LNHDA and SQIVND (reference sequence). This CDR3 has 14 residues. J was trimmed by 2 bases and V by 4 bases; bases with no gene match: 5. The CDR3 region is CASSTTSDAYEQYF. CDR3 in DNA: TGTGCCAGTAGTACAACTAGCGACGCCTACGAGCAGTACTTC.

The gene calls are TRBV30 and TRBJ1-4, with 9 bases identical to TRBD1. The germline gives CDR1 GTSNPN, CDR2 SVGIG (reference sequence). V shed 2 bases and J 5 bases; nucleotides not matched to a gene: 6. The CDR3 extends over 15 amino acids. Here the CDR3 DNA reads TGTGCCTGGAGTTCGATAGGGACAGGGAATGAAAAACTGTTTTTT. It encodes CAWSSIGTGNEKLFF.

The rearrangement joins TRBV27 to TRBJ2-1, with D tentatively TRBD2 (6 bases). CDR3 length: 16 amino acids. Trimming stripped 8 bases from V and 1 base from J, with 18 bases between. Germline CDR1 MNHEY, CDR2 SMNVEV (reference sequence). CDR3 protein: CASRFVGGSSYNEQFF. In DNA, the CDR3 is TGTGCCAGCCGCTTCGTCGGGGGATCGTCCTACAATGAGCAGTTCTTC.

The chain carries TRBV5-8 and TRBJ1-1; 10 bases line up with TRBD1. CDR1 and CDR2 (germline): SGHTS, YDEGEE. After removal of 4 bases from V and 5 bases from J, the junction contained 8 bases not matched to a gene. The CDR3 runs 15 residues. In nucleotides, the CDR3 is TGTGCCAGCAGCGCAGGACCGGGACAGGGGACTGAAGCTTTCTTT. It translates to CASSAGPGQGTEAFF.

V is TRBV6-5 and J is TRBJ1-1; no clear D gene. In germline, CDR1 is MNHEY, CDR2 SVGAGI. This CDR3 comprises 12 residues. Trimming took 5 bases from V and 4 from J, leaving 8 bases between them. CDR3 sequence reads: CASSTSITEAFF. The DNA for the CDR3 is TGTGCCAGCAGTACAAGTATCACTGAAGCTTTCTTT.

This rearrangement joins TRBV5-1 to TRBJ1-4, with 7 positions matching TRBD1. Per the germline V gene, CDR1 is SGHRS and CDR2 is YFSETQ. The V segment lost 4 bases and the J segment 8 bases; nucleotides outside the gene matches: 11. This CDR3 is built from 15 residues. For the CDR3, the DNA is TGCGCCAGCAGCCCGAGTGCAGGGGGAAAAGAAAAACTGTTTTTT. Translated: CASSPSAGGKEKLFF.

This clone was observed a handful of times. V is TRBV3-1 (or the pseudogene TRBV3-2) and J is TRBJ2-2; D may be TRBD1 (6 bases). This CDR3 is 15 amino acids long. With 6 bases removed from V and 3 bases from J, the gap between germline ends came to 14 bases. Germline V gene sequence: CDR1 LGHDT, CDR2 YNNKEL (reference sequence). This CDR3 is CASRLNRDYTGELFF. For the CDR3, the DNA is TGTGCCAGCAGGCTAAACAGGGATTACACCGGGGAGCTGTTTTTT.

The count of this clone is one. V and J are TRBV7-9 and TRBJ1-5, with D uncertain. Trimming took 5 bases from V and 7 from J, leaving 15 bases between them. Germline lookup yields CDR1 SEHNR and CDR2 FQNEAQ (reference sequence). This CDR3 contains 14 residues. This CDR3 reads CASSPPGMSQPQHF. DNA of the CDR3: TGTGCCAGCAGCCCCCCGGGGATGAGCCAGCCCCAGCATTTT.

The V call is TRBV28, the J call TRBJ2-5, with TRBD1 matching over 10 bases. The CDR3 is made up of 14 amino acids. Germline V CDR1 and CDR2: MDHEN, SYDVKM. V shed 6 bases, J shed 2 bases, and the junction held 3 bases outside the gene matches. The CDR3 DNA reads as TGTGCCAGCAGCCGGGACAGGGGACAAGAGACCCAGTACTTC. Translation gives CASSRDRGQETQYF. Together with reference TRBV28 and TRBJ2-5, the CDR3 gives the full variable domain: DVKVTQSSRYLVKRTGEKVFLECVQDMDHENMFWYRQDPGLGLRLIYFSYDVKMKEKGDIPEGYSVSREKKERFSLILESASTNQTSMYLCASSRDRGQETQYFGPGTRLLVL.

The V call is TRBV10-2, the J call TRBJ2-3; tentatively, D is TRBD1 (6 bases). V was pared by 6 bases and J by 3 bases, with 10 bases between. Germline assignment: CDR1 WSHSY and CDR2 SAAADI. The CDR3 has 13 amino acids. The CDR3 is CASRDSGTDTQYF. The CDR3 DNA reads TGCGCCAGCAGGGACAGCGGTACAGATACGCAGTATTTT.

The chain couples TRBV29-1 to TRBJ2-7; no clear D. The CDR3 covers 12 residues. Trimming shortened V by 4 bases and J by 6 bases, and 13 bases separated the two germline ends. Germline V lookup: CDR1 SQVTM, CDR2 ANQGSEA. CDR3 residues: CSVGASQTEQYF. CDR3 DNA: TGCAGCGTTGGGGCCAGCCAGACCGAGCAGTACTTC.